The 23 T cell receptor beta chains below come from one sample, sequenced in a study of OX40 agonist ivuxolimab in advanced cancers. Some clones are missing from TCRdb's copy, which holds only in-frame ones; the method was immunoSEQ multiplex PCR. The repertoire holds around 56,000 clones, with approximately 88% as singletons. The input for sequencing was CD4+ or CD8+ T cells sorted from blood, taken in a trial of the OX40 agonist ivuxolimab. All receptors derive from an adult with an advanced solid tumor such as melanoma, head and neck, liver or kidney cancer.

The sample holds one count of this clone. CDR3: CASEHNRELFF. The CDR3 DNA is TGTGCCAGCGAGCACAACAGGGAGCTGTTTTTT. The rearrangement joins TRBV27 to TRBJ2-2; no clear D. V was shortened by 8 bases and J by 9 bases, with 10 bases between the two germline ends. This CDR3 spans 11 amino acids. Germline values: CDR1 MNHEY, CDR2 SMNVEV (reference sequence).

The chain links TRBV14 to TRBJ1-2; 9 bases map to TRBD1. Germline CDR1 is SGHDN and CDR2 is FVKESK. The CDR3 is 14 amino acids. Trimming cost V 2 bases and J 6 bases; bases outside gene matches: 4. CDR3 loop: CASSQQTGGHGYTF. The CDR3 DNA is TGTGCCAGCAGCCAACAGACAGGGGGACATGGCTACACCTTC.

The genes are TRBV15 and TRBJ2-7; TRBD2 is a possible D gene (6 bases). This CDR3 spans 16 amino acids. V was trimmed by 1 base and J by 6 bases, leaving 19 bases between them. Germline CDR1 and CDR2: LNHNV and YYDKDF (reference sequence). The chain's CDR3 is CATSRGPGGPIAEQYF. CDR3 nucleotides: TGTGCCACCAGCAGAGGTCCCGGAGGGCCTATCGCCGAGCAGTACTTC. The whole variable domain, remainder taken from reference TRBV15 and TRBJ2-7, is DAMVIQNPRYQVTQFGKPVTLSCSQTLNHNVMYWYQQKSSQAPKLLFHYYDKDFNNEADTPDNFQSRRPNTSFCFLDIRSPGLGDTAMYLCATSRGPGGPIAEQYFGPGTRLTVT.

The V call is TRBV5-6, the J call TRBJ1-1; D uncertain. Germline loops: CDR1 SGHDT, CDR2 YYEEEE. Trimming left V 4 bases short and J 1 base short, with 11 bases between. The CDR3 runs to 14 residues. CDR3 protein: CASSLRDPNTEAFF. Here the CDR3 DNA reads TGTGCCAGCAGCCTGCGGGATCCGAACACTGAAGCTTTCTTT. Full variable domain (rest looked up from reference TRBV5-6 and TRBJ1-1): DAGVTQSPTHLIKTRGQQVTLRCSPKSGHDTVSWYQQALGQGPQFIFQYYEEEERQRGNFPDRFSGHQFPNYSSELNVNALLLGDSALYLCASSLRDPNTEAFFGQGTRLTVV.

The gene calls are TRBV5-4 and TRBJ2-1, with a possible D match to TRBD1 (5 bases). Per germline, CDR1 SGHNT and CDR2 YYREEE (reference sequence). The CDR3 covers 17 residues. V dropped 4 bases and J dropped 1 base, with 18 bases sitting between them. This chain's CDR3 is CASSRKTAIGSYNEQFF. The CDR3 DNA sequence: TGTGCCAGCAGCCGAAAGACAGCGATAGGGTCCTACAATGAGCAGTTCTTC.

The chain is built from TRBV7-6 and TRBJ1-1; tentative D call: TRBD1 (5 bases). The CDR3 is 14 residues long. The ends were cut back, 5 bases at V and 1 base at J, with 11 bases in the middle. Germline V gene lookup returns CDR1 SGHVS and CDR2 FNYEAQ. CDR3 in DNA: TGTGCCAGCAGCCCAGGGTCGGGGAACACTGAAGCTTTCTTT. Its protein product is CASSPGSGNTEAFF.

The CDR3 sequence: CASSLSDSNQPQHF. In nucleotides, the CDR3 is TGTGCCAGCAGTTTAAGTGATAGCAATCAGCCCCAGCATTTT. The chain employs TRBV28 and TRBJ1-5; D gene ambiguous. The ends were cut back, 2 bases at V and 0 bases at J, with 5 bases in the middle. This CDR3 is built from 14 residues. Germline CDR1 is MDHEN and CDR2 is SYDVKM.

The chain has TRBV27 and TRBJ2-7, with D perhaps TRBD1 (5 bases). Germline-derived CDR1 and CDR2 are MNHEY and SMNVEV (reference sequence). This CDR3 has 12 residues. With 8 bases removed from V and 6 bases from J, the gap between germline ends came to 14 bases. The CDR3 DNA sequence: TGTGCCAGCGGCGCAGGGTTAACCGAGCAGTACTTC. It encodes CASGAGLTEQYF.

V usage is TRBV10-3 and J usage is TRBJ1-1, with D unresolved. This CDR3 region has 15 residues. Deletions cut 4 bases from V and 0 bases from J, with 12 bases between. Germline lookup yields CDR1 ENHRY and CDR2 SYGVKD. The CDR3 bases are TGTGCCATCAGTGGGCTTGAGGGCATGAACACTGAAGCTTTCTTT. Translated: CAISGLEGMNTEAFF.

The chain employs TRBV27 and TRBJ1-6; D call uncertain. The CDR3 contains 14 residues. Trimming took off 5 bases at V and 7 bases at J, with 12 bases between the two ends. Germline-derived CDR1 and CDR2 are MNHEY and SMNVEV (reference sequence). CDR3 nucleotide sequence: TGTGCCAGCAGTGCAGGTGGTGGCAATTCACCCCTCCACTTT. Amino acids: CASSAGGGNSPLHF.

The CDR3 loop is CASSISGGPRLETQYF. For the CDR3, the DNA is TGTGCCAGTAGTATATCAGGGGGCCCAAGGTTGGAGACCCAGTACTTC. This chain connects TRBV19 to TRBJ2-5, with TRBD1 matching 8 bases. V lost 2 bases to trimming and J lost 5 bases; unmatched junction nucleotides: 10. CDR3 length: 16 amino acids. Germline V lookup: CDR1 LNHDA, CDR2 SQIVND (reference sequence). Using reference TRBV19 and TRBJ2-5 for the parts outside the CDR3, the full variable domain is DGGITQSPKYLFRKEGQNVTLSCEQNLNHDAMYWYRQDPGQGLRLIYYSQIVNDFQKGDIAEGYSVSREKKESFPLTVTSAQKNPTAFYLCASSISGGPRLETQYFGPGTRLLVL.

This chain's CDR3 is CASSLWASGGTGELFF. CDR3 nucleotides: TGTGCCAGCAGTTTATGGGCTAGCGGGGGGACCGGGGAGCTGTTTTTT. The V call is TRBV27, the J call TRBJ2-2; TRBD2 aligns across 11 bases. Germline-derived CDR1 and CDR2 are MNHEY and SMNVEV (reference sequence). This CDR3 is built from 16 residues. The J segment lost 5 bases and the V segment lost 1 base, leaving 3 bases of the junction unmatched.

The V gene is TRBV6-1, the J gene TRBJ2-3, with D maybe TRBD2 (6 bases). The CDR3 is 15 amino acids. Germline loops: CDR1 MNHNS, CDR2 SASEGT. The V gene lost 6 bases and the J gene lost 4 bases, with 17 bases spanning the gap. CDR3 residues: CASSKRDSYPDTQYF. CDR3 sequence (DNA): TGTGCCAGCAGCAAAAGGGACTCCTACCCAGATACGCAGTATTTT.

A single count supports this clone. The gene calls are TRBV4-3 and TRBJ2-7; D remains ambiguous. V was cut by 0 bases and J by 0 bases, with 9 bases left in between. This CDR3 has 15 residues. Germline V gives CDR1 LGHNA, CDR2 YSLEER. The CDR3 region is CASSQEAWSSYEQYF. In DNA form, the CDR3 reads TGCGCCAGCAGCCAAGAGGCTTGGAGCTCCTACGAGCAGTACTTC.

CDR3: CASRRGNYGYTF. CDR3 in DNA: TGTGCCAGCAGGAGGGGAAACTATGGCTACACCTTC. The chain recombines TRBV5-4 with TRBJ1-2; D perhaps matches TRBD1 (5 bases). This CDR3 region has 12 residues. Per germline, CDR1 SGHNT and CDR2 YYREEE (reference sequence). V shed 5 bases and J shed 2 bases, with 7 bases lying between them.

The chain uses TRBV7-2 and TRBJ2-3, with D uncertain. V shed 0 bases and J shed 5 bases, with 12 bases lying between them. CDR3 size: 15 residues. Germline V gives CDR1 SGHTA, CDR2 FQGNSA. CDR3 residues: CASSLATLTLDTQYF. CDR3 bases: TGTGCCAGCAGCTTAGCGACGTTGACCCTAGATACGCAGTATTTT.

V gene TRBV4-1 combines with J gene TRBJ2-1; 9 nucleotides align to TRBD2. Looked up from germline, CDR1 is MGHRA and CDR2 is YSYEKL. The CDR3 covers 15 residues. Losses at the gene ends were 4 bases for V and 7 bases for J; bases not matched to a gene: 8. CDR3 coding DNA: TGCGCCAGCAGCCTTAGCGGGGGCCACTTAAATGAGCAGTTCTTC. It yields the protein CASSLSGGHLNEQFF.

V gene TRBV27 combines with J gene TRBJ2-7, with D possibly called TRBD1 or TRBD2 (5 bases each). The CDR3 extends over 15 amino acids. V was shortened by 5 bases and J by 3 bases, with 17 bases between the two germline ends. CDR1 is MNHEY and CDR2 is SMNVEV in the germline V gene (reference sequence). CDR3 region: CASSTGPDLRYEQYF. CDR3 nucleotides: TGTGCCAGCAGTACGGGACCCGACCTGCGCTACGAGCAGTACTTC.

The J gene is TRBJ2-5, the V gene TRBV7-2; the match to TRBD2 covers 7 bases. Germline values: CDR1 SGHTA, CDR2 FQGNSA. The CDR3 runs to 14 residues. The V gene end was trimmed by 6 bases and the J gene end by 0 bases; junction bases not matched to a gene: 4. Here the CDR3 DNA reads TGTGCCAGCAGACGACTAGCTTACCAAGAGACCCAGTACTTC. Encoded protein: CASRRLAYQETQYF.

CDR3 nucleotide sequence: TGCGCCAGCATGTTGGGAGGCTCCAATGAGCAGTTCTTC. Translated: CASMLGGSNEQFF. This chain uses TRBV10-2 with TRBJ2-1; tentatively, D is TRBD2 (6 bases). This CDR3 has 13 amino acids. Per germline, CDR1 WSHSY and CDR2 SAAADI. V lost 7 bases and J 6 bases, leaving 13 bases between the germline ends.

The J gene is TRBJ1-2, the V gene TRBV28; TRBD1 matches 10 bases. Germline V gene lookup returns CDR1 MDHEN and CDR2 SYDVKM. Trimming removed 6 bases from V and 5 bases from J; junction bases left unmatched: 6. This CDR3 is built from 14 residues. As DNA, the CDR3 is TGTGCCAGCAGCCCGGGGACAGGGGAATATGGCTACACCTTC. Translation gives CASSPGTGEYGYTF.

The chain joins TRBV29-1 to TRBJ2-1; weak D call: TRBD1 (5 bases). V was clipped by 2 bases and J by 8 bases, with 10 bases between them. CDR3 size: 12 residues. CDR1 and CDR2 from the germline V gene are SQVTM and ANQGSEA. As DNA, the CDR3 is TGCAGCGTTGAACCCAGGGCATATGAGCAGTTCTTC. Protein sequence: CSVEPRAYEQFF.

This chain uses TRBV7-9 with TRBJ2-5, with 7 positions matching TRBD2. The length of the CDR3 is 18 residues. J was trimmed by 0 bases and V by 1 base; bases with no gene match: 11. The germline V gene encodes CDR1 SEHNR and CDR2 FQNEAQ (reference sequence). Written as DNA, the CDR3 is TGTGCCAGCAGCTTAGTTAGATCCAGCGGGACGTACCAAGAGACCCAGTACTTC. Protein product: CASSLVRSSGTYQETQYF.